Each of the 20 T cell receptor beta chains below was sequenced from the same sample in a study of blood T cell repertoires in COVID-19. Profiling relied on immunoSEQ multiplex PCR, and the TCRdb table lists in-frame clones only, not all of them. The sample has tens of thousands of clones; approximately 86% are singletons. Sequenced: peripheral blood. The receptors were gathered from a man aged 60 to 69 with active COVID-19.

This sequence joins TRBV6-5 and TRBJ2-3; D gene ambiguous. V lost 7 bases, J lost 2 bases, and 7 bases lay in between. The germline V gene has CDR1 MNHEY and CDR2 SVGAGI. This CDR3 comprises 12 residues. CDR3 sequence: CASKTVTDTQYF. The CDR3 DNA reads TGTGCCAGCAAAACAGTCACAGATACGCAGTATTTT.

The chain uses TRBV6-5 and TRBJ1-1; tentatively, D is TRBD1 (5 bases). The length of the CDR3 is 15 residues. V was shortened by 0 bases and J by 5 bases, with 13 bases between the two germline ends. Germline-derived CDR1 and CDR2 are MNHEY and SVGAGI. CDR3 sequence (DNA): TGTGCCAGCAGTTACTCCTACAGGTTTGGGACTGAAGCTTTCTTT. Translation gives CASSYSYRFGTEAFF.

This clone was seen more than once but under ten times. V usage is TRBV5-4 and J usage is TRBJ1-5, with D maybe TRBD1 (6 bases). The CDR3 contains 13 residues. Germline V gives CDR1 SGHNT, CDR2 YYREEE (reference sequence). Trimming stripped 1 base from V and 5 bases from J, with 7 bases between. The CDR3 reads CASSLNRDQPQHF. For the CDR3, the DNA is TGTGCCAGCAGCTTGAACAGGGATCAGCCCCAGCATTTT.

This chain joins TRBV5-4 and TRBJ1-2, with no clear D. The germline V gene has CDR1 SGHNT and CDR2 YYREEE (reference sequence). Trimming shortened V by 4 bases and J by 8 bases, and 18 bases separated the two germline ends. This CDR3 contains 14 residues. The CDR3 DNA reads as TGTGCCAGCAGCCAGCCTGGGCAGGATGCGGGCTACACCTTC. This gives the protein CASSQPGQDAGYTF.

The rearrangement joins TRBV5-6 to TRBJ1-6; tentative D call: TRBD1 (5 bases). There are 17 residues in the CDR3. The V gene lost 2 bases and the J gene lost 3 bases, with 15 bases spanning the gap. The germline V gene has CDR1 SGHDT and CDR2 YYEEEE. The CDR3 loop is CASSFRRGENYNSPLHF. CDR3 DNA sequence: TGTGCCAGCAGCTTTAGACGGGGGGAAAACTATAATTCACCCCTCCACTTT.

The chain combines TRBV27 with TRBJ2-3; the match to TRBD2 covers 8 bases. The CDR3 sequence is 15 residues long. Germline loops: CDR1 MNHEY, CDR2 SMNVEV (reference sequence). J gave up 4 bases and V 7 bases, and 10 bases lay outside the gene matches. This CDR3 reads CASNLAGGPPDTQYF. For the CDR3, the DNA is TGTGCCAGCAACCTCGCGGGGGGCCCGCCAGATACGCAGTATTTT.

This clone came up a few times. The genes are TRBV5-1 and TRBJ1-5; D is possibly TRBD1 (5 bases). The CDR3 extends over 13 amino acids. Trimming shortened V by 3 bases and J by 5 bases, and 9 bases separated the two germline ends. Germline CDR1 reads SGHRS; CDR2 reads YFSETQ. CDR3 sequence (DNA): TGCGCCAGCAGCTGGCAAGGGGATCAGCCCCAGCATTTT. Protein sequence: CASSWQGDQPQHF.

The V gene is TRBV2, the J gene TRBJ2-1, with 12 positions matching TRBD2. Germline V lookup: CDR1 SNHLY, CDR2 FYNNEI. The CDR3 is 16 amino acids. V was pared by 0 bases and J by 9 bases, with 6 bases of the junction left unmatched. The CDR3 sequence: CASSEALAGGLGEQFF. CDR3 DNA sequence: TGTGCCAGCAGTGAAGCTCTAGCGGGGGGGCTTGGTGAGCAGTTCTTC. Together with reference TRBV2 and TRBJ2-1, the CDR3 gives the full variable domain: EPEVTQTPSHQVTQMGQEVILRCVPISNHLYFYWYRQILGQKVEFLVSFYNNEISEKSEIFDDQFSVERPDGSNFTLKIRSTKLEDSAMYFCASSEALAGGLGEQFFGPGTRLTVL.

V is TRBV18 and J is TRBJ2-7, with 7 bases identical to TRBD1. The ends lost 5 bases at V and 6 bases at J; junction bases unmatched: 4. The CDR3 is made up of 12 amino acids. In germline, CDR1 is KGHSH, CDR2 LQKENI. The CDR3 nucleotides are TGTGCCAGCTCAGACAGGGCTGGCGAGCAGTACTTC. Its translation: CASSDRAGEQYF.

The J gene is TRBJ2-3, the V gene TRBV10-2, with D hard to call. Trimming stripped 1 base from V and 6 bases from J, with 8 bases between. Germline values: CDR1 WSHSY, CDR2 SAAADI. This CDR3 comprises 13 residues. The CDR3 nucleotides read TGCGCCAGCAGTGAGTTGGCCCTGGATACGCAGTATTTT. It specifies CASSELALDTQYF.

V and J are TRBV28 and TRBJ1-2, with D maybe TRBD1 (6 bases). CDR3 length equals 13 residues. The V gene's germline CDR1 is MDHEN and CDR2 SYDVKM. Trimming removed 9 bases from V and 8 bases from J, with 19 bases in between. The CDR3 reads CASLGGAPVGYTF. The CDR3 DNA reads as TGTGCCAGTTTAGGGGGGGCGCCAGTAGGCTACACCTTC.

This chain links TRBV28 with TRBJ1-4, with TRBD1 matching 8 bases. The CDR3 sequence is 12 residues long. The junction had 4 bases not matched to a gene; V was cut back by 11 bases and J by 5 bases. Per the germline V gene, CDR1 is MDHEN and CDR2 is SYDVKM. The CDR3 nucleotides read TGTGCCGGAGGACAGGGCAATGAAAAACTGTTTTTT. This sequence encodes CAGGQGNEKLFF.

The chain uses TRBV5-1 and TRBJ2-2, with D maybe TRBD1 (6 bases). CDR1 SGHRS and CDR2 YFSETQ come from the germline V gene. Between the trimmed V and J ends, which lost 3 bases and 1 base, there was a span of 10 bases. The CDR3 contains 15 residues. In DNA form, the CDR3 reads TGCGCCAGCAGCTCACCGACAGGGAACACCGGGGAGCTGTTTTTT. Translating gives CASSSPTGNTGELFF.

This clone showed up just a few times. The genes are TRBV3-1 (or the pseudogene TRBV3-2) and TRBJ1-6, with a possible D match to TRBD1 (5 bases). The CDR3 is made up of 15 amino acids. The germline CDR1 and CDR2 sequences are LGHDT and YNNKEL (reference sequence). The V end lost 2 bases, the J end lost 9 bases, and 14 bases lay between the germline ends. CDR3 sequence: CASSQQGKFFSPLHF. The DNA for the CDR3 is TGTGCCAGCAGCCAACAGGGAAAGTTTTTTTCACCCCTCCACTTT.

This chain links TRBV11-2 with TRBJ2-1; possibly TRBD1 for D (6 bases). There are 15 residues in the CDR3. Germline V gene lookup returns CDR1 SGHAT and CDR2 FQNNGV. V gave up 3 bases and J gave up 0 bases, with 9 bases separating them. CDR3 in DNA: TGTGCCAGCAGCTTTGAAGGGGGCTCCTACAATGAGCAGTTCTTC. Its translation is CASSFEGGSYNEQFF. Together with reference TRBV11-2 and TRBJ2-1, the CDR3 gives the full variable domain: EAGVAQSPRYKIIEKRQSVAFWCNPISGHATLYWYQQILGQGPKLLIQFQNNGVVDDSQLPKDRFSAERLKGVDSTLKIQPAKLEDSAVYLCASSFEGGSYNEQFFGPGTRLTVL.

A few counts support this clone. The chain carries TRBV12-3 or TRBV12-4 and TRBJ1-5, with D hard to call. This CDR3 is built from 13 residues. Trimming left V 3 bases short and J 1 base short, with 4 bases between. In DNA form, the CDR3 reads TGTGCCAGCAGTTTGGCCAGCAATCAGCCCCAGCATTTT. It codes for CASSLASNQPQHF.

The chain couples TRBV6-5 to TRBJ1-2; 7 positions match TRBD1. V shed 2 bases and J 8 bases; nucleotides not matched to a gene: 5. In germline, CDR1 is MNHEY, CDR2 SVGAGI. The CDR3 runs 13 residues. DNA for the CDR3: TGTGCCAGCAGTTACGGACAGGTGTACGGCTACACCTTC. This codes for CASSYGQVYGYTF.

This chain joins TRBV10-3 and TRBJ2-1; the D gene is possibly TRBD1 (5 bases). The germline V gene encodes CDR1 ENHRY and CDR2 SYGVKD. CDR3 length equals 13 residues. V shed 3 bases and J shed 8 bases, with 11 bases lying between them. The CDR3 loop is CAISDRALDEQFF. For the CDR3, the DNA is TGTGCCATCAGTGACAGGGCTTTGGATGAGCAGTTCTTC.

The genes are TRBV6-5 and TRBJ1-2; 11 nucleotides line up with TRBD1. Germline CDR1 reads MNHEY; CDR2 reads SVGAGI. This CDR3 contains 14 residues. V shed 4 bases, J shed 6 bases, and the junction held 4 bases outside the gene matches. The CDR3 loop is CASSSDRGRHGYTF. CDR3 DNA sequence: TGTGCCAGCAGTTCGGACAGGGGGCGCCATGGCTACACCTTC.

The chain is built from TRBV3-1 (or the pseudogene TRBV3-2) and TRBJ2-3, with TRBD2 matching 11 bases. The CDR3 has 18 amino acids. The germline gives CDR1 LGHDT, CDR2 YNNKEL (reference sequence). Trimming took 0 bases from V and 2 from J; bases not matched to a gene: 7. CDR3 protein: CASSQDSLAGGITDTQYF. In DNA, the CDR3 is TGTGCCAGCAGCCAAGATTCGTTAGCGGGGGGGATCACAGATACGCAGTATTTT.